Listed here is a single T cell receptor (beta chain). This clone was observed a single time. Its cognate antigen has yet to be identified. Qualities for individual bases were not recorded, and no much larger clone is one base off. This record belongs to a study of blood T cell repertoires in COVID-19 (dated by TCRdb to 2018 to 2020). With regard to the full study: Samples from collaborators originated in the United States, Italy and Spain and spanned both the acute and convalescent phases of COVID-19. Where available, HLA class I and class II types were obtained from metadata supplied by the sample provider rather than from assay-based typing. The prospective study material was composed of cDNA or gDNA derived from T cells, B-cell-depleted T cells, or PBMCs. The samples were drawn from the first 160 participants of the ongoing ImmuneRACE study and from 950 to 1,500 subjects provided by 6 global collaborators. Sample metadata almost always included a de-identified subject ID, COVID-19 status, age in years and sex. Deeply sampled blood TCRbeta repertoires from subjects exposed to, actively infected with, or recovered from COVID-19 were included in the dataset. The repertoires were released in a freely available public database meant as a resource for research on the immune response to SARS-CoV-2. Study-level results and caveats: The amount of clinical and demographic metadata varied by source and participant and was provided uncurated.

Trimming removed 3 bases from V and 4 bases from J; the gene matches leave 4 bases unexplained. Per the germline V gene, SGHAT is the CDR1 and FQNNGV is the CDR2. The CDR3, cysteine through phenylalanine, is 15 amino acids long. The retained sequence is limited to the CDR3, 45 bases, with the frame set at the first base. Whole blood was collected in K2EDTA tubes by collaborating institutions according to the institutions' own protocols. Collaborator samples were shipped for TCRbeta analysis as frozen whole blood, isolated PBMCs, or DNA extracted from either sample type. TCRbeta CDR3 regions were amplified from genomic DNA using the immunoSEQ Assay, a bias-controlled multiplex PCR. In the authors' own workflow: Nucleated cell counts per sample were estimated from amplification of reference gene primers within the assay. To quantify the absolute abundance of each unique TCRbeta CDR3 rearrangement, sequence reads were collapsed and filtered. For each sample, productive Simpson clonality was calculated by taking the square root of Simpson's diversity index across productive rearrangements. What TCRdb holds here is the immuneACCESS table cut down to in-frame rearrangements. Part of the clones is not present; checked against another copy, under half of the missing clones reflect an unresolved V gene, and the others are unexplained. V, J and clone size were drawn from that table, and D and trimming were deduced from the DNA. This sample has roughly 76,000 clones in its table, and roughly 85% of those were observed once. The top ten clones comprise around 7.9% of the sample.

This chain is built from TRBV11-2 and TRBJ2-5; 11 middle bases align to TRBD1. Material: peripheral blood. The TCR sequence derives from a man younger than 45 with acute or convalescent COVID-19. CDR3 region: CASSLGQGVPETQYF. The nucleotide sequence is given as TGTGCCAGCAGCTTGGGACAGGGGGTCCCAGAGACCCAGTACTTC.